This entry lists 10 T cell receptor beta chains sequenced from one sample in a study of blood T cell repertoires in COVID-19 (dated by TCRdb to the early 2020s). Libraries were prepared through the immunoSEQ multiplex PCR assay. TCRdb stores this immuneACCESS table with in-frame sequences only. Part of the clones is absent; in the studies checked, under half of the shortfall reflects unresolved V genes, and no reason is known for the rest. The sample records 100,000 or so clones, roughly 92% of which are singletons. The ten largest clones capture 1.9% of the sample. Sequenced sample: peripheral blood. All receptors come from a woman aged 45-59 years with COVID-19, enrolled during active disease.

The chain's CDR3 is CATSDVRGSGGAYTQYF. The DNA for the CDR3 is TGTGCCACCAGTGATGTGAGGGGTAGCGGGGGGGCATATACGCAGTATTTT. The V call is TRBV24-1, the J call TRBJ2-3; TRBD2 matches at 11 bases. Germline V CDR1 and CDR2: KGHDR, SFDVKD. The CDR3 is made up of 17 amino acids. The V and J ends lost 3 bases and 7 bases, in that order; junction bases with no gene match: 11.

The gene calls are TRBV7-6 and TRBJ1-1; D is unclear. The CDR3 is 15 amino acids. The ends were cut back, 4 bases at V and 3 bases at J, with 15 bases in the middle. Germline CDR1 is SGHVS and CDR2 is FNYEAQ. This chain's CDR3 is CASSSWKREDTEAFF. For the CDR3, the DNA is TGTGCCAGCAGCTCCTGGAAGAGGGAGGACACTGAAGCTTTCTTT.

The J gene is TRBJ1-5, the V gene TRBV30; D gene unclear. Germline V gene lookup returns CDR1 GTSNPN and CDR2 SVGIG (reference sequence). Trimming left V 2 bases short and J 3 bases short, with 11 bases between. CDR3 length equals 14 residues. The CDR3 sequence: CAWSSSHYNQPQHF. In DNA form, the CDR3 reads TGTGCCTGGAGTTCCAGTCATTACAATCAGCCCCAGCATTTT.

The V gene is TRBV28, the J gene TRBJ1-2; 12 bases align to TRBD1. There are 14 residues in the CDR3. CDR1 and CDR2 from the germline V gene are MDHEN and SYDVKM. J gave up 8 bases and V 3 bases, and 4 bases lay outside the gene matches. CDR3 region: CASSFIGTGGGYTF. In DNA form, the CDR3 reads TGTGCCAGCAGTTTTATCGGGACAGGGGGCGGCTACACCTTC.

J is TRBJ1-2 and V is TRBV6-5; D remains ambiguous. Germline loops: CDR1 MNHEY, CDR2 SVGAGI. The CDR3 is made up of 15 amino acids. V was pared by 0 bases and J by 6 bases, with 14 bases between. The chain's CDR3 is CASSYSGGSRDGYTF. The CDR3 nucleotides read TGTGCCAGCAGTTACTCGGGAGGGAGTAGGGATGGCTACACCTTC.

The rearrangement uses TRBV19 and TRBJ1-2; 9 bases align to TRBD1. V was clipped by 1 base and J by 6 bases; unmatched bases: 6. This CDR3 has 15 residues. The germline gives CDR1 LNHDA, CDR2 SQIVND (reference sequence). This chain's CDR3 is CASSIVGQGVNGYTF. CDR3 DNA: TGTGCCAGTAGTATAGTGGGACAGGGAGTAAATGGCTACACCTTC.

V is TRBV5-1 and J is TRBJ2-3, with 9 positions matching TRBD2. The CDR3 covers 16 residues. Trimming cost V 0 bases and J 2 bases; bases outside gene matches: 4. The germline V gene encodes CDR1 SGHRS and CDR2 YFSETQ. CDR3 in amino acids: CASSLEGTSPTDTQYF. The CDR3 nucleotides read TGCGCCAGCAGCTTGGAGGGGACTAGCCCCACAGATACGCAGTATTTT.

The chain links TRBV7-2 to TRBJ1-2; no clear D. Germline lookup yields CDR1 SGHTA and CDR2 FQGNSA. CDR3 length: 15 residues. Trimming took off 5 bases at V and 2 bases at J, with 15 bases between the two ends. The CDR3 loop reads CASSEGPGRNYGYTF. The CDR3 coding sequence is TGTGCCAGCAGCGAGGGCCCAGGACGCAACTATGGCTACACCTTC.

In regard to this clone: The germline gene is not matched at one end of the junction; a read error may be the cause. In DNA form, the CDR3 reads TGTGCCAGCAGCCTGGGGACAGAATCGTCCTACGCCTTC. Translating it yields CASSLGTESSYAF. The V and J genes are TRBV11-2 and TRBJ1-2; 7 positions match TRBD1. The CDR3 consists of 13 residues. The germline CDR1 and CDR2 sequences are SGHAT and FQNNGV.

The chain combines TRBV19 with TRBJ2-3, with 12 bases that match TRBD2. With 10 bases clipped from V and 2 bases from J, the junction kept 7 bases outside the gene matches. Germline V gene sequence: CDR1 LNHDA, CDR2 SQIVND (reference sequence). The CDR3 covers 15 residues. Written as DNA, the CDR3 is TGTGCCACCAGACTAGCGGGGGACGACACAGATACGCAGTATTTT. As protein: CATRLAGDDTDTQYF.